Presented here are 5 T cell receptor beta chains from one specimen sequenced in a study of blood T cell repertoires in COVID-19. Assay used: immunoSEQ multiplex PCR; TCRdb lists only in-frame clones, some missing. This sample has around 200,000 clones, with about 88% found just once. The sequenced material came from PBMCs or T cells enriched from blood (not recorded which). These receptors all stem from a middle-aged woman with acute COVID-19.

J is TRBJ2-4 and V is TRBV3-1 (or the pseudogene TRBV3-2); 9 bases align to TRBD2. Germline V gene sequence: CDR1 LGHDT, CDR2 YNNKEL (reference sequence). V lost 2 bases to trimming and J lost 4 bases; unmatched junction nucleotides: 12. This CDR3 region has 18 residues. The CDR3 reads CASSQLTAGGPKKNIQYF. CDR3 sequence (DNA): TGTGCCAGCAGCCAATTAACGGCGGGAGGGCCGAAAAAAAACATTCAGTACTTC.

The chain is built from TRBV4-1 and TRBJ2-3; 7 nucleotides align to TRBD2. The V gene's germline CDR1 is MGHRA and CDR2 YSYEKL. Losses at the gene ends were 4 bases for V and 4 bases for J; bases not matched to a gene: 11. CDR3 length: 16 residues. DNA of the CDR3: TGCGCCAGCAGCCTACTCCGGGACTATCGGTCAGATACGCAGTATTTT. Amino acids: CASSLLRDYRSDTQYF.

The chain joins TRBV11-2 to TRBJ1-1, with D possibly TRBD1 on 5 matching bases. Per the germline V gene, CDR1 is SGHAT and CDR2 is FQNNGV. The V end was cut by 3 bases, the J end by 3 bases, with 11 bases between. This CDR3 is 14 amino acids long. The CDR3 loop is CASSFTGRDTEAFF. CDR3 coding DNA: TGTGCCAGCAGCTTTACAGGAAGGGACACTGAAGCTTTCTTT. The full variable domain, its missing parts supplied by reference TRBV11-2 and TRBJ1-1, is EAGVAQSPRYKIIEKRQSVAFWCNPISGHATLYWYQQILGQGPKLLIQFQNNGVVDDSQLPKDRFSAERLKGVDSTLKIQPAKLEDSAVYLCASSFTGRDTEAFFGQGTRLTVV.

The rearrangement links TRBV7-9 to TRBJ1-2; the D is unclear. The V gene's germline CDR1 is SEHNR and CDR2 FQNEAQ (reference sequence). V was cut by 4 bases and J by 8 bases, with 17 bases left in between. This CDR3 contains 14 residues. The CDR3 DNA is TGTGCCAGCAGCTCCCTCCCGGTCCGAGAGGGCTACACCTTC. Its translation: CASSSLPVREGYTF.

The chain links TRBV28 to TRBJ2-5, with 7 nucleotides matching TRBD1. In germline, CDR1 is MDHEN, CDR2 SYDVKM. Losses at the gene ends were 4 bases for V and 3 bases for J; bases not matched to a gene: 8. The CDR3 has 15 residues. The CDR3 nucleotides read TGTGCCAGCAGTTCCCAACGACAGGGAGAAGAGACCCAGTACTTC. Its translation: CASSSQRQGEETQYF.